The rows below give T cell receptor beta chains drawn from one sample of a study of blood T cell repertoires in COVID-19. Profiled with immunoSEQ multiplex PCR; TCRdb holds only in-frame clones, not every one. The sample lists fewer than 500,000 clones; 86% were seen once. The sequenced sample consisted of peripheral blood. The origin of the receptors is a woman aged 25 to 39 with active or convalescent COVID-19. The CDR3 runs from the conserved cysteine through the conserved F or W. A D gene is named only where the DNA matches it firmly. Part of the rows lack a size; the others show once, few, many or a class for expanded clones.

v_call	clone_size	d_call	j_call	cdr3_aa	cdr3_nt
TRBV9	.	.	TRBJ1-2	CASSTDGNSKTGYTF	TGTGCCAGCAGCACAGACGGCAATTCCAAAACGGGCTACACCTTC
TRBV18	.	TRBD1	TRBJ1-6	CASSPVATRDSNLAPLHF	TGTGCCAGCTCACCGGTTGCGACCCGGGACAGCAATTTAGCACCCCTCCACTTT
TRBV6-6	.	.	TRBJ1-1	CASSYRELTEAFF	TGTGCCAGCAGTTATCGTGAGCTCACTGAAGCTTTCTTT
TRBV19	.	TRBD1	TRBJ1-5	CASKTGGGQPQHF	TGTGCCAGTAAGACAGGGGGAGGTCAGCCCCAGCATTTT
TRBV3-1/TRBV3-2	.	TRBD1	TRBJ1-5	CASSQLTGGNQPQHF	TGTGCCAGCAGCCAATTGACAGGGGGAAATCAGCCCCAGCATTTT
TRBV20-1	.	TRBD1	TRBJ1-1	CSAGTVEAFF	TGCAGTGCCGGGACAGTTGAAGCTTTCTTT
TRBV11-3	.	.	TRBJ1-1	CASSPGSGGNTEAFF	TGTGCCAGCAGTCCCGGGTCCGGGGGTAACACTGAAGCTTTCTTT
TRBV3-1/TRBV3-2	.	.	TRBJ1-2	CASSPPVSGGYTF	TGTGCCAGCAGCCCCCCGGTTTCGGGTGGCTACACCTTC
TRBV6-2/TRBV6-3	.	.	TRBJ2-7	CASSYSLLSYEQYF	TGTGCCAGCAGTTACTCTCTTCTCTCCTACGAGCAGTACTTC
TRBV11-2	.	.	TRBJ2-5	CASRALSETQYF	TGTGCCAGCAGGGCCCTTTCGGAGACCCAGTACTTC
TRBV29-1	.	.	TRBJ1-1	CSVAPGTEAFF	TGCAGCGTTGCCCCGGGGACTGAAGCTTTCTTT
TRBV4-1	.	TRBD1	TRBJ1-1	CASSQDAATGTGMNTEAFF	TGCGCCAGCAGCCAAGACGCAGCAACCGGGACAGGGATGAACACTGAAGCTTTCTTT
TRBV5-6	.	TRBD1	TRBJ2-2	CASSLRQGRTGELFF	TGTGCCAGCAGTCTAAGACAGGGACGAACCGGGGAGCTGTTTTTT
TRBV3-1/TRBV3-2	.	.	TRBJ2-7	CASSQQRTYDEQYF	TGTGCCAGCAGCCAACAGCGGACCTACGATGAGCAGTACTTC
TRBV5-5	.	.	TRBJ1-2	CASSPGSDYGYTF	TGTGCCAGCAGCCCAGGTTCGGACTATGGCTACACCTTC
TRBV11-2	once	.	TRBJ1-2	CASSLGRSGIQGYTF	TGTGCCAGCAGCTTAGGGCGTTCCGGGATTCAGGGCTACACCTTC
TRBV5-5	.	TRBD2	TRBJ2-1	CASSLTVGRAIDYNEQFF	TGTGCCAGCAGCTTGACGGTCGGGAGGGCGATCGATTACAATGAGCAGTTCTTC
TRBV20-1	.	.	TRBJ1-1	CSASYNTEAFF	TGCAGTGCTTCCTATAACACTGAAGCTTTCTTT
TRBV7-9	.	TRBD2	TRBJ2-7	CASSPTSGDPGEQYF	TGTGCCAGCAGCCCTACTAGCGGGGACCCTGGTGAGCAGTACTTC
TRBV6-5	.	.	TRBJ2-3	CASSQLGAGTQYF	TGTGCCAGCAGTCAACTCGGAGCGGGTACGCAGTATTTT
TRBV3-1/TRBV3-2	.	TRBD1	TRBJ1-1	CASSQAGQDGGSAFF	TGTGCCAGCAGCCAAGCCGGACAGGATGGTGGCTCGGCTTTCTTT
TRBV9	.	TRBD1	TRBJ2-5	CASSAHGAGGVETQYF	TGTGCCAGCAGTGCTCATGGGGCAGGGGGAGTTGAGACCCAGTACTTC
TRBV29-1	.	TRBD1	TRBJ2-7	CSVRTGGRYEQYF	TGCAGCGTTAGGACAGGGGGGCGTTACGAGCAGTACTTC
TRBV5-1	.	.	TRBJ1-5	CASSWGGDNQPQHF	TGCGCCAGCAGCTGGGGAGGGGACAATCAGCCCCAGCATTTT
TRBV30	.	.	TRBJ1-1	CAWSRENTEAFF	TGTGCCTGGAGTCGCGAGAACACTGAAGCTTTCTTT
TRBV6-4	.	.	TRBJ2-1	CASSPDGSYNEQFF	TGTGCCAGCAGTCCCGACGGGTCCTACAATGAGCAGTTCTTC
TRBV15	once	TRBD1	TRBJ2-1	CATTPRDSDNEQFF	TGTGCCACCACCCCCCGGGACAGCGACAATGAGCAGTTCTTC
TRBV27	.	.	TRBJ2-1	CASSLFAESYNEQFF	TGTGCCAGCAGTTTATTTGCGGAATCCTACAATGAGCAGTTCTTC
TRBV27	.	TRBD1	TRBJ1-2	CASRGTGDGYTF	TGTGCCAGCAGGGGGACAGGGGATGGCTACACCTTC